The 4 T cell receptor beta chains reported below all come from one sample, sequenced in a study of OX40 agonist ivuxolimab in advanced cancers. TCRdb's table, derived via immunoSEQ multiplex PCR, lists solely in-frame clones and lacks some. The sample contains about 86,000 clones, about 90% of which appear only once. Sequenced here: CD4+ or CD8+ T cells sorted from blood, sampled in a trial of the OX40 agonist ivuxolimab. The receptors shown here come from an adult with an advanced solid tumor such as melanoma, head and neck, liver or kidney cancer.

J is TRBJ2-7 and V is TRBV19, with a tentative D call TRBD1 (6 bases). V gave up 5 bases and J gave up 3 bases, with 14 bases separating them. The CDR3 sequence is 14 residues long. The germline V gene has CDR1 LNHDA and CDR2 SQIVND (reference sequence). In DNA form, the CDR3 reads TGTGCCAGTAGTCCAACAGGGTTCGGCTACGAGCAGTACTTC. This translates into CASSPTGFGYEQYF. The full variable domain, rest sourced from reference TRBV19 and TRBJ2-7, is DGGITQSPKYLFRKEGQNVTLSCEQNLNHDAMYWYRQDPGQGLRLIYYSQIVNDFQKGDIAEGYSVSREKKESFPLTVTSAQKNPTAFYLCASSPTGFGYEQYFGPGTRLTVT.

This sequence joins TRBV27 and TRBJ2-1, with 12 nucleotides matching TRBD2. Per germline, CDR1 MNHEY and CDR2 SMNVEV (reference sequence). This CDR3 region has 14 residues. V shed 10 bases, J shed 6 bases, and the junction held 7 bases outside the gene matches. The CDR3 sequence: CAIGTSGQVNEQFF. In DNA, the CDR3 is TGTGCCATCGGGACTAGCGGGCAAGTCAATGAGCAGTTCTTC.

This clone was detected only once. This chain joins TRBV5-1 and TRBJ1-5, with a possible D match to TRBD1 (6 bases). The germline CDR1 and CDR2 sequences are SGHRS and YFSETQ. The germline V and J ends were trimmed by 0 bases and 2 bases, with 9 bases remaining between them. The CDR3 spans 15 residues. The CDR3 sequence: CASSLGTAGNQPQHF. The CDR3 DNA reads TGCGCCAGCAGCTTGGGGACAGCTGGCAATCAGCCCCAGCATTTT.

The genes are TRBV6-1 and TRBJ1-1, with D hard to call. Germline values: CDR1 MNHNS, CDR2 SASEGT. The CDR3 contains 14 residues. The germline V and J ends were trimmed by 0 bases and 7 bases, with 12 bases remaining between them. The CDR3 DNA sequence: TGTGCCAGCAGTGAAGCGCCCAGGCAGAATGAAGCTTTCTTT. The encoded protein is CASSEAPRQNEAFF.